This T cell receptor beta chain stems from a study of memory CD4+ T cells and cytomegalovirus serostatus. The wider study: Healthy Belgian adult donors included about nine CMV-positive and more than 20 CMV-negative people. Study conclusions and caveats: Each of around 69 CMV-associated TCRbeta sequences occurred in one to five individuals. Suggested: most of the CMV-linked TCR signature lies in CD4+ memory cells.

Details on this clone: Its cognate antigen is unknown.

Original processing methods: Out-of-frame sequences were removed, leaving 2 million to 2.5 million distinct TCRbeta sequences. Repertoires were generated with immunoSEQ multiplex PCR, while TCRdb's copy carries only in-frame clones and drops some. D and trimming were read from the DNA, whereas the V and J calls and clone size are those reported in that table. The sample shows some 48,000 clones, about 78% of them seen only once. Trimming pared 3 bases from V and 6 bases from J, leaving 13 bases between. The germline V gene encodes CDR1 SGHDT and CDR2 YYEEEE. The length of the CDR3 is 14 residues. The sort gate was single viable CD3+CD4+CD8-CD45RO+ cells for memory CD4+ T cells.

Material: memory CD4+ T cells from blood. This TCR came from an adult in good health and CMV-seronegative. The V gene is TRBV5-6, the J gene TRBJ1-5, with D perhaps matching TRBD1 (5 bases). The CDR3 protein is CASSSGYGTQPQHF. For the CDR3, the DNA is TGTGCCAGCAGCTCAGGGTATGGGACTCAGCCCCAGCATTTT.